Below are 11 T cell receptor beta chains sequenced from a single sample in a study of Ad26.COV2.S vaccination and SARS-CoV-2 variants. Treatment of the sample: approximately 18 received Ad26.COV2.S at low or high dose, single or two shots; roughly 5 received placebo; per-sample allocation not given. Sampling happened 63 days after the first vaccine or placebo injection. Data came from immunoSEQ multiplex PCR; TCRdb stores just in-frame clones and leaves some out. The profile shows about 350,000 clones, roughly 90% of them singletons. The sequenced sample was peripheral blood, obtained in a trial of Ad26.COV2.S vaccine versus placebo. The source of these receptors is a person aged 18-65 years who received the Ad26.COV2.S COVID-19 vaccine or a placebo.

The gene calls are TRBV28 and TRBJ2-7; TRBD2 matches at 9 bases. Germline-derived CDR1 and CDR2 are MDHEN and SYDVKM. V lost 3 bases and J lost 2; bases outside the gene matches: 8. This CDR3 comprises 16 residues. The CDR3 region is CASSFLETSGPYEQYF. CDR3 DNA sequence: TGTGCCAGCAGTTTCCTGGAGACTAGCGGCCCCTACGAGCAGTACTTC.

The rearrangement joins TRBV19 to TRBJ1-1; 7 nucleotides match TRBD1. V lost 6 bases to trimming and J lost 1 base; unmatched junction nucleotides: 5. Germline V gene sequence: CDR1 LNHDA, CDR2 SQIVND (reference sequence). CDR3 length: 14 amino acids. CDR3 sequence reads: CASRLQGRNTEAFF. The CDR3 region has the DNA TGTGCCAGTAGACTACAGGGGAGGAACACTGAAGCTTTCTTT. Combining the CDR3 with reference TRBV19 and TRBJ1-1 gives the whole variable domain DGGITQSPKYLFRKEGQNVTLSCEQNLNHDAMYWYRQDPGQGLRLIYYSQIVNDFQKGDIAEGYSVSREKKESFPLTVTSAQKNPTAFYLCASRLQGRNTEAFFGQGTRLTVV.

J is TRBJ2-6 and V is TRBV6-2 or TRBV6-3; no firm D call. Looked up from germline, CDR1 is MNHEY and CDR2 is SVGEGT. CDR3 length: 18 residues. The V gene lost 0 bases and the J gene lost 1 base, with 13 bases spanning the gap. This chain's CDR3 is CASSYSRPPLSGANVLTF. CDR3 sequence (DNA): TGTGCCAGCAGTTACTCGAGGCCACCGCTATCTGGGGCCAACGTCCTGACTTTC.

CDR3: CASSSRPGGGQPQHF. CDR3 DNA sequence: TGTGCCAGCAGTTCCCGTCCAGGGGGAGGACAGCCCCAGCATTTT. This chain links TRBV27 with TRBJ1-5; 7 bases agree with TRBD1. Germline values: CDR1 MNHEY, CDR2 SMNVEV (reference sequence). This CDR3 has 15 amino acids. Trimming cost V 4 bases and J 7 bases; bases outside gene matches: 10.

The V gene is TRBV9, the J gene TRBJ2-5, with D perhaps TRBD2 (6 bases). Germline CDR1 is SGDLS and CDR2 is YYNGEE. CDR3 length: 17 residues. The V end was cut by 3 bases, the J end by 2 bases, with 20 bases between. The CDR3 sequence is CASSGRTRGGLQETQYF. As DNA, the CDR3 is TGTGCCAGCAGCGGCCGGACGCGTGGGGGACTGCAAGAGACCCAGTACTTC. Based on the CDR3 plus reference TRBV9 and TRBJ2-5, the full variable domain is DSGVTQTPKHLITATGQRVTLRCSPRSGDLSVYWYQQSLDQGLQFLIQYYNGEERAKGNILERFSAQQFPDLHSELNLSSLELGDSALYFCASSGRTRGGLQETQYFGPGTRLLVL.

The V gene is TRBV9, the J gene TRBJ1-3; the match to TRBD1 covers 7 bases. The CDR3 extends over 15 amino acids. Germline CDR1 is SGDLS and CDR2 is YYNGEE. Trimming cost V 3 bases and J 4 bases; bases outside gene matches: 7. CDR3 in amino acids: CASSARQGSGNTIYF. The CDR3 bases are TGTGCCAGCAGCGCCCGACAGGGATCGGGAAACACCATATATTTT.

The V and J genes are TRBV9 and TRBJ2-7; no clear D. CDR1 is SGDLS, CDR2 YYNGEE, per germline. Trimming took 0 bases from V and 5 from J, leaving 12 bases between them. The CDR3 runs 14 residues. The CDR3 spells CASSVAITGDEQYF. The CDR3 nucleotides are TGTGCCAGCAGCGTAGCTATCACGGGCGACGAGCAGTACTTC.

V gene TRBV18 combines with J gene TRBJ1-6; 10 positions agree with TRBD1. The CDR3 is 14 amino acids. With 0 bases clipped from V and 10 bases from J, the junction kept 0 bases outside the gene matches. The germline CDR1 and CDR2 sequences are KGHSH and LQKENI. The chain's CDR3 is CASSPPGQGSPLHF. In DNA, the CDR3 is TGTGCCAGCTCACCACCGGGACAGGGGTCACCCCTCCACTTT. Drawing the rest from reference TRBV18 and TRBJ1-6, the complete variable domain is NAGVMQNPRHLVRRRGQEARLRCSPMKGHSHVYWYRQLPEEGLKFMVYLQKENIIDESGMPKERFSAEFPKEGPSILRIQQVVRGDSAAYFCASSPPGQGSPLHFGNGTRLTVT.

V is TRBV19 and J is TRBJ1-2, with unresolved D. V shed 3 bases and J shed 3 bases, with 8 bases lying between them. The CDR3 runs 13 residues. CDR1 LNHDA and CDR2 SQIVND come from the germline V gene (reference sequence). CDR3 in amino acids: CASSIYGDYGYTF. The CDR3 DNA reads TGTGCCAGTAGTATTTACGGGGACTATGGCTACACCTTC.

V and J are TRBV5-4 and TRBJ2-3; 12 nucleotides align to TRBD1. This CDR3 region has 15 residues. The germline V gene has CDR1 SGHNT and CDR2 YYREEE (reference sequence). J was trimmed by 4 bases and V by 3 bases; bases with no gene match: 3. CDR3 loop: CASSWGQGASDTQYF. The CDR3 coding sequence is TGTGCCAGCAGCTGGGGACAGGGGGCATCAGATACGCAGTATTTT.

This chain joins TRBV5-1 and TRBJ2-1, with TRBD2 matching 7 bases. The V and J ends lost 1 base and 1 base, in that order; junction bases with no gene match: 2. The V gene's germline CDR1 is SGHRS and CDR2 YFSETQ. This CDR3 region has 15 residues. CDR3 protein: CASSLLGGSYNEQFF. CDR3 coding DNA: TGCGCCAGCAGCTTGCTCGGGGGGTCCTACAATGAGCAGTTCTTC.